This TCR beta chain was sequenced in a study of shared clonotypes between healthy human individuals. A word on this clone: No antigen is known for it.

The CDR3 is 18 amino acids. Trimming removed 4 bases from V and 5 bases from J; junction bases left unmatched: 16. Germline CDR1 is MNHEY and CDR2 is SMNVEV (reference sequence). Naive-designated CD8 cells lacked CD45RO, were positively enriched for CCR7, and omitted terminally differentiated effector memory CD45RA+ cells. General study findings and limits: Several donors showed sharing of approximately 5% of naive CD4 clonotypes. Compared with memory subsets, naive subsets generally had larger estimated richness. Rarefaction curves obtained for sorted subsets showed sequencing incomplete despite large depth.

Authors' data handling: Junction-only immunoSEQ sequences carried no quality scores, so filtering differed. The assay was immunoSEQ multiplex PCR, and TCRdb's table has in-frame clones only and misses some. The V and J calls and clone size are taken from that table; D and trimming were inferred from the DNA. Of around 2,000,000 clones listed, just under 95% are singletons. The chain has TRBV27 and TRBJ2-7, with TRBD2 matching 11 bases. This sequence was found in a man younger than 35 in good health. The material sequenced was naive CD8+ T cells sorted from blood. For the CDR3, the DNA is TGTGCCAGCAGTTATATTGGGACTAGCGGCCTGAAGGCCAACGAGCAGTACTTC. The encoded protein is CASSYIGTSGLKANEQYF.